One and the same sample provided the 17 T cell receptor beta chains below, sequenced in a study of OX40 agonist ivuxolimab in advanced cancers. TCRdb's table, derived via immunoSEQ multiplex PCR, lists solely in-frame clones and lacks some. The sample has roughly 60,000 clones, 86% seen once. The sample in question was CD4+ or CD8+ T cells sorted from blood, obtained in a trial of the OX40 agonist ivuxolimab. All receptors derive from an adult with an advanced solid tumor such as melanoma, head and neck, liver or kidney cancer.

The chain joins TRBV4-3 to TRBJ2-3; 8 nucleotides match TRBD2. This CDR3 spans 16 amino acids. J lost 4 bases, V lost 0 bases, and 6 bases had no gene match. From germline, CDR1 is LGHNA and CDR2 YSLEER. CDR3 residues: CASSQDPGRASDTQYF. The CDR3 coding sequence is TGCGCCAGCAGCCAAGACCCCGGGAGGGCCTCAGATACGCAGTATTTT.

This chain connects TRBV7-9 to TRBJ1-1; the D gene is possibly TRBD1 (5 bases). This CDR3 has 17 residues. Germline loops: CDR1 SEHNR, CDR2 FQNEAQ (reference sequence). Deletions cut 6 bases from V and 2 bases from J, with 22 bases between. This CDR3 reads CASRPNWVGGLNTEAFF. In DNA form, the CDR3 reads TGTGCCAGCAGACCCAATTGGGTTGGGGGACTAAACACTGAAGCTTTCTTT.

V usage is TRBV11-2 and J usage is TRBJ1-3; the D is unclear. CDR3 length: 12 residues. Germline lookup yields CDR1 SGHAT and CDR2 FQNNGV. V dropped 3 bases and J dropped 5 bases, with 5 bases sitting between them. CDR3 residues: CASSLSRNTIYF. As DNA, the CDR3 is TGTGCCAGCAGCTTGAGCAGAAACACCATATATTTT.

The V and J genes are TRBV7-2 and TRBJ1-5; D not resolved. The CDR3 spans 15 residues. Deletions cut 3 bases from V and 0 bases from J, with 9 bases between. The germline CDR1 and CDR2 sequences are SGHTA and FQGNSA. The CDR3 region is CASSLEPYSNQPQHF. The CDR3 DNA is TGTGCCAGCAGCTTGGAACCCTATAGCAATCAGCCCCAGCATTTT.

This chain connects TRBV7-3 to TRBJ2-3; 9 bases match TRBD2. The CDR3 length is 17 residues. Germline loops: CDR1 SGHTA, CDR2 FQGTGA. Trimming took 2 bases from V and 0 from J; bases not matched to a gene: 6. The CDR3 loop reads CASSLFGGRVSTDTQYF. CDR3 nucleotide sequence: TGTGCCAGCAGCTTATTTGGCGGGAGGGTAAGCACAGATACGCAGTATTTT.

The rearrangement uses TRBV7-2 and TRBJ2-7, with 10 bases fitting TRBD2. V shed 1 base, J shed 0 bases, and the junction held 6 bases outside the gene matches. The CDR3 extends over 17 amino acids. CDR1 SGHTA and CDR2 FQGNSA come from the germline V gene. This CDR3 is CASSLGSSGRSSYEQYF. In DNA form, the CDR3 reads TGTGCCAGCAGCTTAGGGTCTAGCGGGAGAAGCTCCTACGAGCAGTACTTC. Complete variable domain (other parts from reference TRBV7-2 and TRBJ2-7): GAGVSQSPSNKVTEKGKDVELRCDPISGHTALYWYRQSLGQGLEFLIYFQGNSAPDKSGLPSDRFSAERTGGSVSTLTIQRTQQEDSAVYLCASSLGSSGRSSYEQYFGPGTRLTVT.

The rearrangement joins TRBV5-4 to TRBJ2-3; 8 bases fit TRBD2. With V trimmed by 0 bases and J by 2 bases, 5 bases remained unmatched. This CDR3 contains 16 residues. CDR1 and CDR2 from the germline V gene are SGHNT and YYREEE (reference sequence). The CDR3 DNA follows: TGTGCCAGCAGCTTGGCGGGGGGGGCGGACACAGATACGCAGTATTTT. Translation: CASSLAGGADTDTQYF. The entire variable domain, with the rest obtained from reference TRBV5-4 and TRBJ2-3, is as follows: ETGVTQSPTHLIKTRGQQVTLRCSSQSGHNTVSWYQQALGQGPQFIFQYYREEENGRGNFPPRFSGLQFPNYSSELNVNALELDDSALYLCASSLAGGADTDTQYFGPGTRLTVL.

This clone was counted once. J is TRBJ2-4 and V is TRBV28; perhaps TRBD2 as D (6 bases). V was clipped by 5 bases and J by 0 bases, with 11 bases between them. Germline V CDR1 and CDR2: MDHEN, SYDVKM. This CDR3 is 15 amino acids long. CDR3 amino acids: CASSALGGAKNIQYF. The CDR3 nucleotides read TGTGCCAGCAGTGCATTGGGGGGAGCCAAAAACATTCAGTACTTC.

The CDR3 sequence: CASSLTVTDTQYF. CDR3 coding DNA: TGTGCCAGCAGCTTGACAGTCACAGATACGCAGTATTTT. The chain has TRBV5-4 and TRBJ2-3; D is uncertain. CDR3 length: 13 residues. Per germline, CDR1 SGHNT and CDR2 YYREEE (reference sequence). The germline V and J ends were trimmed by 1 base and 2 bases, with 5 bases remaining between them.

The V gene is TRBV28, the J gene TRBJ1-2, with 9 bases that match TRBD1. Trimming at V came to 4 bases and at J to 2 bases, leaving 11 bases not matched to a gene. This CDR3 has 17 residues. The V gene's germline CDR1 is MDHEN and CDR2 SYDVKM. CDR3: CASSSPSGTGPNYGYTF. The CDR3 nucleotides are TGTGCCAGCAGTTCTCCATCCGGGACAGGGCCCAACTATGGCTACACCTTC.

This chain joins TRBV5-5 and TRBJ2-3; TRBD2 agrees at 9 bases. Losses at the gene ends were 3 bases for V and 9 bases for J; bases not matched to a gene: 11. CDR3 length: 15 residues. CDR1 SGHKS and CDR2 YYEKEE come from the germline V gene (reference sequence). The CDR3 DNA follows: TGTGCCAGCAGCTCCAGACTAGCGGAAGGGTACACGCAGTATTTT. Its translation: CASSSRLAEGYTQYF.

The CDR3 reads CAIRQEIQETQYF. Written as DNA, the CDR3 is TGTGCCATCAGACAGGAAATCCAAGAGACCCAGTACTTC. The chain links TRBV10-3 to TRBJ2-5; D is perhaps TRBD1 (5 bases). Trimming removed 6 bases at V and 1 base at J, with 9 bases between. There are 13 residues in the CDR3. Germline lookup yields CDR1 ENHRY and CDR2 SYGVKD.

The chain has TRBV7-3 and TRBJ2-1; D assignment may be TRBD1 or TRBD2 (5 bases each). This CDR3 is built from 13 residues. Trimming took 4 bases from V and 9 from J, leaving 13 bases between them. Germline assignment: CDR1 SGHTA and CDR2 FQGTGA. This CDR3 is CASSSDGAGEQFF. As DNA, the CDR3 is TGTGCCAGCAGCTCGGACGGGGCCGGTGAGCAGTTCTTC.

This sequence joins TRBV5-1 and TRBJ2-2; D is unclear. Trimming left V 2 bases short and J 3 bases short, with 5 bases between. Looked up from germline, CDR1 is SGHRS and CDR2 is YFSETQ. The CDR3 runs to 13 residues. CDR3 nucleotide sequence: TGCGCCAGCAGCTTCTCCGACACCGGGGAGCTGTTTTTT. It specifies CASSFSDTGELFF.

The gene calls are TRBV29-1 and TRBJ1-5; weak D call: TRBD1 (5 bases). Germline V gene data show CDR1 as SQVTM and CDR2 as ANQGSEA. The CDR3 consists of 15 residues. Trimming removed 3 bases from V and 1 base from J, with 13 bases in between. Here the CDR3 reads CSVDPRVSSNQPQHF. CDR3 in DNA: TGCAGCGTTGACCCCAGGGTGTCGAGCAATCAGCCCCAGCATTTT.

Notes on this clone: At one end the junction does not follow the germline gene, possibly because of a read error. The chain combines TRBV27 with TRBJ2-1; D is ambiguous. The CDR3 contains 13 residues. Germline V gene data show CDR1 as MNHEY and CDR2 as SMNVEV (reference sequence). The CDR3 DNA reads as TGTGCCAGCAGGTTATCCATGAACAATGAGCAGTTCTTC. Translation gives CASRLSMNNEQFF.

The rearrangement joins TRBV18 to TRBJ2-7; D may correspond to TRBD1 or TRBD2 (5 bases each). V shed 6 bases and J shed 3 bases, with 15 bases lying between them. This CDR3 is 14 amino acids long. Germline V gene data show CDR1 as KGHSH and CDR2 as LQKENI. The CDR3 coding sequence is TGTGCCAGCTCGCGCCGGGACGGAGACTACGAGCAGTACTTC. Translation: CASSRRDGDYEQYF.